The source of this T cell receptor (beta chain) is a study of cytomegalovirus exposure and HLA in healthy donors. Study results and limitations: Across HLA loci, a later analysis found differing TCR association rates, with DRB1 most and HLA-C fewest.

The length of the CDR3 is 14 residues. The V and J ends lost 3 bases and 3 bases respectively, with 12 bases between them. Per germline, CDR1 MNHNS and CDR2 SASEGT. For this clone: Its antigen is not identified.

The PCR employed 60 Vbeta primers together with 13 Jbeta primers. Measured with immunoSEQ multiplex PCR; TCRdb has only the in-frame clones, and not every one. The table has about 84,000 clones, more than 50% seen once; the top ten hold around 16%. The clonotype was recovered from a woman between 40 and 55 years old in good health and CMV-seropositive. Sequencing was performed on PBMCs. V and J are TRBV6-1 and TRBJ2-7, with TRBD2 as a possible D gene (7 bases). For the CDR3, the DNA is TGTGCCAGCAGTGAGTTAGGGGGGGACTACGAGCAGTACTTC. Protein product: CASSELGGDYEQYF.